The TCR beta chain described here comes from a study of CD8 T cells in Susac syndrome (dated by TCRdb to the late 2010s). In the study overall: Whether CD8+ T cell activation and differentiation in Susac syndrome was antigen driven was tested using repertoire sequencing. Study-wide conclusions, independent of this receptor: The number of individuals in the TCR sequencing and HLA analysis was recognized as being relatively small.

The CDR3 runs 13 residues from the cysteine to the phenylalanine. The sequence is cut down to CDR3 DNA, 39 bases in frame from base 1. CDR1 KGHDR and CDR2 SFDVKD were looked up in the germline V gene. V loses 5 bases of germline sequence and J loses 2 bases, and the interval between the two ends is 9 bases. RNA was extracted using the RNeasy kit, and about 0.5 to 1 ug of the RNA was reverse transcribed with random hexamers. The immunoSEQ multiplex PCR assay, covering 54 Vbeta and 13 Jbeta segments, was used to amplify TCR beta CDR3 regions. PCR amplification bias was corrected by using a synthetic template baseline for primer optimization and computational correction. Per the source publication's procedure: Reads were assigned to V, D and J genes according to IMGT and analyzed in immunoSEQ Analyzer, with only productive sequences retained. To calculate clonality, Shannon entropy was normalized by log2 of the number of productive unique sequences and then subtracted from one. For each patient and control, public and private clones were evaluated among the 100 most prevalent clones. Clones were defined as Susac-specific when absent from the healthy and MS cohorts, from about 1,100 published viral clones and from other ImmuneACCESS disease sequences. TCRdb handled the public reads itself, with Q25 trimming in fastp and clone calling in MiXCR, and kept productive beta chains. Every CDR3 protein is listed once, alongside the most common genes and DNA of its rows. TCRdb, not the authors, supplied the V and J calls. The sample table lists 200,000 or so distinct CDR3 sequences, over 90% of them with a count of one. Of the sample, around 0.085% is held by the ten largest clones.

High-throughput TCR beta sequencing profiled peripheral blood CD8+ and CD4+ T cells from healthy donors, Susac syndrome patients and multiple sclerosis patients. The multiple sclerosis controls were treatment-naive patients who had stable or active relapsing-remitting disease and met the revised McDonald criteria. Bulk CD8+ and CD4+ T cells were purified by magnetic negative isolation, while CD8+ TEMRA cells were enriched using FACS. Blood was collected in EDTA tubes and processed within 24 hours, with PBMCs isolated through density gradient centrifugation. PBMCs destined for TCR sequencing were cryopreserved in liquid nitrogen and later thawed in a 37 °C water bath. A purity of at least 90% was achieved for sorted or isolated CD4+, CD8+ and CD8+ TEMRA cells. For this clonotype: The antigen this receptor binds is unknown. Within one base of it there is no much larger clone, and no base qualities were kept.

Sequenced: CD4+ T cells from PBMCs. This chain joins TRBV24-1 to TRBJ2-7; the D gene assignment is ambiguous. This sequence was found in a human donor with multiple sclerosis. Here is the DNA: TGTGCCACCAGTGGCCCTTATCCCTACGAGCAGTACTTC. This sequence encodes CATSGPYPYEQYF.